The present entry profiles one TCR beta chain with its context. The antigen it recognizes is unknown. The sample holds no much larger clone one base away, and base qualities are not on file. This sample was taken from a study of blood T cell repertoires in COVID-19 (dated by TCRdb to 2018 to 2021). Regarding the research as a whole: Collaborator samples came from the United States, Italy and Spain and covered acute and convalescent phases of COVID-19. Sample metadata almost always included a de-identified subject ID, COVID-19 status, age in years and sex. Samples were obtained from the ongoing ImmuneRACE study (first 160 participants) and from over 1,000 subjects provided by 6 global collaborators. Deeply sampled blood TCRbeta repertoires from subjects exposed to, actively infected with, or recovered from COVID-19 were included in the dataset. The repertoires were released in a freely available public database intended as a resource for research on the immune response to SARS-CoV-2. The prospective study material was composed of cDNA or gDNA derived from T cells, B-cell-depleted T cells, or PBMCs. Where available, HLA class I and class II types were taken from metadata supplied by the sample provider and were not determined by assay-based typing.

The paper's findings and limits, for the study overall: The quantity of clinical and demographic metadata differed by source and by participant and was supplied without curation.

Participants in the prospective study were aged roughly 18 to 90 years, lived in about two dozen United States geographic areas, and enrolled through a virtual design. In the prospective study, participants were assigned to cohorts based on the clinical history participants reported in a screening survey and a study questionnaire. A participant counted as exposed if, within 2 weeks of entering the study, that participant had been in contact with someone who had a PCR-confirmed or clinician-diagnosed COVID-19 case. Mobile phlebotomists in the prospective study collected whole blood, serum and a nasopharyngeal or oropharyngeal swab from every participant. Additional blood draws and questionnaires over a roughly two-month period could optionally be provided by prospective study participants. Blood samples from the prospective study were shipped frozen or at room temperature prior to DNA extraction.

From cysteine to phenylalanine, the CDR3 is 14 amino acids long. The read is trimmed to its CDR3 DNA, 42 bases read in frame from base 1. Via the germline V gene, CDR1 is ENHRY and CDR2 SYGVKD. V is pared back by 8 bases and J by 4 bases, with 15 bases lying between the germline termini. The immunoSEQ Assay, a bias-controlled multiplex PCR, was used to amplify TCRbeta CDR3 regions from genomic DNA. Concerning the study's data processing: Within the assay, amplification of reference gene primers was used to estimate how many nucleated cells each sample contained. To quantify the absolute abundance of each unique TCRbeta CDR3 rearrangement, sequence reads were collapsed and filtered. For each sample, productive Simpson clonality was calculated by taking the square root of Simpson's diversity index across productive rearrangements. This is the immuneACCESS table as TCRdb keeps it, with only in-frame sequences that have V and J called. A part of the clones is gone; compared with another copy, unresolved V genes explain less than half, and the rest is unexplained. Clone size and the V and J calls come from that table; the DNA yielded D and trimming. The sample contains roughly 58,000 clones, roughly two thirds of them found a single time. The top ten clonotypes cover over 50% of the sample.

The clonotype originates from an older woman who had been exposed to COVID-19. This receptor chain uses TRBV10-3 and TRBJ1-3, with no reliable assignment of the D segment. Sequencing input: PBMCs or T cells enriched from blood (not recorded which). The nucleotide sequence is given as TGTGCCATCTCCAGTACAGCTTTAGGAAACACCATATATTTT. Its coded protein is CAISSTALGNTIYF.